The 4 T cell receptor beta chains below come from one sample, sequenced in a study of cytomegalovirus exposure and HLA in healthy donors. Use of 60 Vbeta and 13 Jbeta primers characterized the PCR. Clones were read by immunoSEQ multiplex PCR, and TCRdb kept only the in-frame ones, dropping some. The data contain some 200,000 clones, about 80% of them singletons. Sequencing used PBMCs. Source of these receptors: a woman aged 45-59 years in good health and CMV-seropositive.

The chain carries TRBV18 and TRBJ1-2, with 12 bases identical to TRBD1. The J segment lost 7 bases and the V segment lost 3 bases, leaving 12 bases of the junction unmatched. The germline V gene has CDR1 KGHSH and CDR2 LQKENI. This CDR3 contains 17 residues. CDR3 sequence (DNA): TGTGCCAGCTCACCGGGACAGGGGGCGTTTATTGAATCTGGCTACACCTTC. It encodes CASSPGQGAFIESGYTF.

The chain has TRBV28 and TRBJ2-7; D possibly corresponds to TRBD2 (7 bases). Deletions cut 1 base from V and 4 bases from J, with 14 bases between. From germline, CDR1 is MDHEN and CDR2 SYDVKM. The CDR3 covers 15 residues. DNA for the CDR3: TGTGCCAGCAGTTTATACGGGGGGCTAGAATACGAGCAGTACTTC. The encoded protein is CASSLYGGLEYEQYF.

The chain is built from TRBV11-2 and TRBJ1-1; possible D gene TRBD1, 6 bases. CDR3 length: 14 amino acids. Germline values: CDR1 SGHAT, CDR2 FQNNGV. The V and J ends lost 5 bases and 4 bases respectively, with 14 bases between them. CDR3 in DNA: TGTGCCAGCAGCGTACAGGGCGGGGGCACTGAAGCTTTCTTT. This encodes CASSVQGGGTEAFF.

This clone has a handful of counts. The chain employs TRBV9 and TRBJ1-4; possible D gene TRBD1, 5 bases. With 3 bases removed from V and 0 bases from J, the gap between germline ends came to 18 bases. Germline CDR1 is SGDLS and CDR2 is YYNGEE. The CDR3 runs to 18 residues. In DNA, the CDR3 is TGTGCCAGCAGCGAAGAAATAAGGGGAAATCCAACTAATGAAAAACTGTTTTTT. The encoded protein is CASSEEIRGNPTNEKLFF.